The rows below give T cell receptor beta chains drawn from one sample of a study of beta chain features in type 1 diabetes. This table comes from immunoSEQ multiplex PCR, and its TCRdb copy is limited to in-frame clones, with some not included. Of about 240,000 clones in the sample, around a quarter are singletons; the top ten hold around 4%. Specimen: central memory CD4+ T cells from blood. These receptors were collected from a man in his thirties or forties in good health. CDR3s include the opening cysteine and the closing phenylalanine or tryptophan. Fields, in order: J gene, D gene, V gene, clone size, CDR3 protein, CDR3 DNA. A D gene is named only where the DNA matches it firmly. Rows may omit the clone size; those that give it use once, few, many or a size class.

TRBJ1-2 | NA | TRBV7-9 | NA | CASSLHTANYGYTF | TGTGCCAGCAGCTTGCACACAGCTAACTATGGCTACACCTTC
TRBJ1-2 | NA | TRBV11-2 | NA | CASSPHGGRFGGYTF | TGTGCCAGCAGCCCCCACGGGGGGAGGTTTGGTGGCTACACCTTC
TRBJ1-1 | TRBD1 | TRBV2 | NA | CASRTGMNTEAFF | TGTGCCAGCCGGACAGGCATGAACACTGAAGCTTTCTTT
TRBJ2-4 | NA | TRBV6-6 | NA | CASRQQIAKNIQYF | TGTGCCAGCAGACAACAGATAGCCAAAAACATTCAGTACTTC
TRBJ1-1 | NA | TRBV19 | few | CASKGGRGQRNTEAFF | TGTGCCAGTAAGGGGGGGCGTGGCCAGAGAAACACTGAAGCTTTCTTT
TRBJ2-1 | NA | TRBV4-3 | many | CASSPTVAGEQFF | TGCGCCAGCAGCCCGACAGTGGCTGGTGAGCAGTTCTTC
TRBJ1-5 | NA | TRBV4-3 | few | CASSQVFSGMGQPQHF | TGCGCCAGCAGCCAAGTCTTTTCTGGTATGGGCCAGCCCCAGCATTTT
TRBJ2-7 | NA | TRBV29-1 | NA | CSVDLGLDEQYF | TGCAGCGTTGACCTGGGGTTAGACGAGCAGTACTTC
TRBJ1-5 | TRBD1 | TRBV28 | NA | CASRRDRVRQPQHF | TGTGCCAGCAGACGGGACAGGGTGAGGCAGCCCCAGCATTTT
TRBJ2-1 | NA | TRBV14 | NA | CASSQVTEQFF | TGTGCCAGCAGCCAAGTTACTGAGCAGTTCTTC
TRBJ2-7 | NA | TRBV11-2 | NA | CASTFARGSYEQYF | TGTGCCAGCACCTTCGCCCGAGGCTCCTACGAGCAGTACTTC
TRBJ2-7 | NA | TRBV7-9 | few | CASTSQARTEQYF | TGTGCCAGCACCTCCCAGGCCCGGACCGAGCAGTACTTC
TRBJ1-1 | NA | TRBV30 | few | CAWAPNRRTEAFF | TGTGCCTGGGCACCTAATCGTAGGACTGAAGCTTTCTTT
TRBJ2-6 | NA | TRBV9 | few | CASSPPTTGSGANVLTF | TGTGCCAGCAGCCCTCCTACTACAGGCTCTGGGGCCAACGTCCTGACTTTC
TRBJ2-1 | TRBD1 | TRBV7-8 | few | CASSSMGQLSSYNEQFF | TGTGCCAGCAGCTCGATGGGACAGTTAAGCTCCTACAATGAGCAGTTCTTC
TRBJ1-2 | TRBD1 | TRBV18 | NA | CASSPLGTGGNYGYTF | TGTGCCAGCTCACCACTAGGGACAGGGGGCAACTATGGCTACACCTTC
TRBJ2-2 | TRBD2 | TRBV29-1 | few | CSVPGLAGLNTGELFF | TGCAGCGTCCCTGGACTAGCGGGCCTGAACACCGGGGAGCTGTTTTTT
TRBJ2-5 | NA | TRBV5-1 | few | CASSLAAETQYF | TGCGCCAGCAGCTTGGCCGCGGAGACCCAGTACTTC
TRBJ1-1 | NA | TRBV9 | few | CASSPTGYTEAFF | TGTGCCAGCAGTCCTACAGGGTACACTGAAGCTTTCTTT
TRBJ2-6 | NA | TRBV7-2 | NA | CASSFNIAGANVLTF | TGTGCCAGCAGCTTTAATATAGCTGGGGCCAACGTCCTGACTTTC
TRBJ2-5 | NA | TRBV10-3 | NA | CAISDSSQETQYF | TGTGCCATCAGTGACAGTTCCCAAGAGACCCAGTACTTC
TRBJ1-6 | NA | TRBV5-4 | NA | CASSTEGPHSPLHF | TGTGCCAGCAGCACAGAAGGTCCGCATTCACCCCTCCACTTT
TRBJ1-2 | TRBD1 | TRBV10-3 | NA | CASSVTGQGYTF | TGTGCCAGCAGTGTGACAGGGCAAGGCTACACCTTC
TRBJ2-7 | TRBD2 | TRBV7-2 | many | CASSLVVTSGRAGEQYF | TGTGCCAGCAGCTTAGTCGTGACTAGCGGGAGGGCCGGCGAGCAGTACTTC
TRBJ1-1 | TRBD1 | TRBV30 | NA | CAWSARDRGDRNTEAFF | TGTGCCTGGAGTGCCCGGGACAGGGGGGACCGGAACACTGAAGCTTTCTTT
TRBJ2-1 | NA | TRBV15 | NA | CATSGGGSYNEQFF | TGTGCCACCTCCGGTGGGGGCTCCTACAATGAGCAGTTCTTC
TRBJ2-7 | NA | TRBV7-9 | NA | CASSPSRSITYEQYF | TGTGCCAGCAGCCCGAGTCGTTCAATTACCTACGAGCAGTACTTC
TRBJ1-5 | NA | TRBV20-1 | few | CSASNQPQHF | TGCAGTGCCAGTAATCAGCCCCAGCATTTT
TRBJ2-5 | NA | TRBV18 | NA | CASSPPVGSLRTQYF | TGTGCCAGCTCACCACCGGTCGGCTCCCTTAGGACCCAGTACTTC
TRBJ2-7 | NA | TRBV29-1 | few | CSALGSLGSSYEQYF | TGCAGCGCCCTGGGATCTCTGGGGAGCTCCTACGAGCAGTACTTC
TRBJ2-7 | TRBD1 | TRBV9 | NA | CASSARDRGF | TGTGCCAGCAGCGCCAGGGACAGGGGCTTC
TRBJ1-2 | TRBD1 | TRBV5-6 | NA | CASSPGTGASSNYGYTF | TGTGCCAGCAGCCCCGGGACAGGAGCCTCTTCTAACTATGGCTACACCTTC